The 30 T cell receptor beta chains listed next were all sequenced from one sample in a study of cytomegalovirus exposure and HLA in healthy donors (TCRdb year 2017). The library was built by means of the immunoSEQ multiplex PCR assay. For the multiplex PCR, a mixture combining 60 forward primers for TCR Vbeta segments and 13 reverse primers for TCR Jbeta segments was used. The clones in this table, taken by TCRdb from immuneACCESS, are in-frame only. Not every clone is retained; where verified, under half of the shortfall comes from an unresolved V gene, and the cause of the rest is unknown. For this sample there are around 140,000 clones; 73% appear just once. The ten largest clonotypes hold around 1.6% of the sample. Sample: PBMCs. The receptors shown here come from a woman under 30 in good health and CMV-seronegative.

The table lists this clone with a few counts. The chain links TRBV28 to TRBJ2-7; 8 nucleotides line up with TRBD1. Trimming cost V 0 bases and J 1 base; bases outside gene matches: 8. CDR1 MDHEN and CDR2 SYDVKM come from the germline V gene. CDR3 length: 17 amino acids. The CDR3 bases are TGTGCCAGCAGTTTATGGACAGGGGAACAACGTTCCTACGAGCAGTACTTC. Its translation is CASSLWTGEQRSYEQYF.

V usage is TRBV18 and J usage is TRBJ2-1; perhaps TRBD2 as D (6 bases). Trimming pared 3 bases from V and 9 bases from J, leaving 15 bases between. CDR3 length: 14 amino acids. The germline gives CDR1 KGHSH, CDR2 LQKENI. The CDR3 loop is CASSPMEGLGEQFF. The CDR3 DNA follows: TGTGCCAGCTCACCCATGGAGGGCCTCGGTGAGCAGTTCTTC. Using reference TRBV18 and TRBJ2-1 for the parts outside the CDR3, the full variable domain is NAGVMQNPRHLVRRRGQEARLRCSPMKGHSHVYWYRQLPEEGLKFMVYLQKENIIDESGMPKERFSAEFPKEGPSILRIQQVVRGDSAAYFCASSPMEGLGEQFFGPGTRLTVL.

V is TRBV10-3 and J is TRBJ2-7; 9 positions agree with TRBD1. With 11 bases clipped from V and 4 bases from J, the junction kept 6 bases outside the gene matches. This CDR3 is 12 amino acids long. Germline loops: CDR1 ENHRY, CDR2 SYGVKD. The CDR3 loop is CASTGQGYEQYF. The CDR3 region has the DNA TGTGCCTCAACGGGACAGGGATACGAGCAGTACTTC.

The chain uses TRBV6-5 and TRBJ2-1; TRBD1 matches at 9 bases. The germline V gene encodes CDR1 MNHEY and CDR2 SVGAGI. The trim removed 2 bases at V and 2 bases at J, leaving 4 bases unmatched. The CDR3 extends over 16 amino acids. The CDR3 loop reads CASSYRGTGTYNEQFF. The CDR3 DNA reads TGTGCCAGCAGTTACAGGGGGACAGGGACCTACAATGAGCAGTTCTTC.

The gene calls are TRBV7-9 and TRBJ2-7, with 12 bases lining up with TRBD2. J gave up 0 bases and V 4 bases, and 13 bases lay outside the gene matches. The CDR3 has 19 amino acids. Germline CDR1 is SEHNR and CDR2 is FQNEAQ (reference sequence). The CDR3 loop reads CASSSTRASGGASSYEQYF. The CDR3, as DNA: TGTGCCAGCAGCTCCACGAGGGCTAGCGGGGGGGCGAGCTCCTACGAGCAGTACTTC. Full variable domain (remainder filled in from reference TRBV7-9 and TRBJ2-7): DTGVSQNPRHKITKRGQNVTFRCDPISEHNRLYWYRQTLGQGPEFLTYFQNEAQLEKSRLLSDRFSAERPKGSFSTLEIQRTEQGDSAMYLCASSSTRASGGASSYEQYFGPGTRLTVT.

The gene calls are TRBV19 and TRBJ2-7, with D unclear. The V gene's germline CDR1 is LNHDA and CDR2 SQIVND (reference sequence). Trimming pared 6 bases from V and 6 bases from J, leaving 21 bases between. CDR3 length equals 15 residues. This chain's CDR3 is CASSPWWNYGFEQYF. The DNA of the CDR3 is TGTGCCAGTAGCCCCTGGTGGAACTACGGGTTCGAGCAGTACTTC.

The chain links TRBV9 to TRBJ2-3, with TRBD1 matching over 9 bases. V lost 3 bases and J lost 3; bases outside the gene matches: 8. The CDR3 has 16 amino acids. Germline lookup yields CDR1 SGDLS and CDR2 YYNGEE. CDR3 bases: TGTGCCAGCAGCGGCACAGGGGGCACCTTAACAGATACGCAGTATTTT. Its protein is CASSGTGGTLTDTQYF.

The count of this clone is one. This CDR3 is missing its conserved last phenylalanine or tryptophan, likely due to a read error. CDR3 amino acids: CARSLGAGERHEQYA. CDR3 DNA sequence: TGTGCCAGAAGCCTGGGGGCGGGAGAGCGCCACGAGCAGTACGCC. The chain recombines TRBV5-3 with TRBJ2-7, with D perhaps matching TRBD2 (7 bases). TRBV5-3 is sorted into the ORF group, with uncertain function. V lost 4 bases to trimming and J lost 5 bases, with 19 bases between them. The CDR3 covers 15 residues.

The V and J genes are TRBV6-5 and TRBJ1-3; D is unclear. Trimming stripped 6 bases from V and 0 bases from J, with 9 bases between. The germline CDR1 and CDR2 sequences are MNHEY and SVGAGI. The CDR3 contains 14 residues. CDR3 sequence reads: CASRGLSSGNTIYF. The CDR3 coding sequence is TGTGCCAGCAGGGGCCTGAGCTCTGGAAACACCATATATTTT.

This chain links TRBV9 with TRBJ2-1; TRBD1 might be the D (6 bases). The CDR3 sequence is 14 residues long. Trimming pared 0 bases from V and 6 bases from J, leaving 10 bases between. CDR1 and CDR2 (germline): SGDLS, YYNGEE. The CDR3 coding sequence is TGTGCCAGCAGCGTAGGTGACAGGCTCAATGAGCAGTTCTTC. Amino acids: CASSVGDRLNEQFF.

The rearrangement uses TRBV4-3 and TRBJ1-4; 7 nucleotides agree with TRBD1. V lost 2 bases and J lost 7; bases outside the gene matches: 13. Germline V gene sequence: CDR1 LGHNA, CDR2 YSLEER. The CDR3 sequence is 17 residues long. CDR3: CASSQNPNRGMIEKLFF. The CDR3 DNA follows: TGCGCCAGCAGCCAAAACCCGAACAGGGGCATGATTGAAAAACTGTTTTTT.

This clone was observed a few times. J is TRBJ2-7 and V is TRBV5-8; D may be TRBD1 (7 bases). This CDR3 comprises 19 residues. Trimming cost V 2 bases and J 7 bases, with 31 bases left between them. Germline V gene sequence: CDR1 SGHTS, CDR2 YDEGEE. The CDR3 reads CASSFILRLPGQWGEEQYF. The CDR3 bases are TGTGCCAGCAGCTTTATACTCCGCCTTCCGGGACAGTGGGGGGAAGAGCAGTACTTC.

The table lists this clone with a count of one. The genes are TRBV4-2 and TRBJ1-4; D remains unclear. V gave up 1 base and J gave up 5 bases, with 2 bases separating them. The V gene's germline CDR1 is LGHNA and CDR2 YNFKEQ. CDR3 length equals 12 residues. This CDR3 is CASSQANEKLFF. CDR3 coding DNA: TGTGCCAGCAGCCAAGCGAATGAAAAACTGTTTTTT.

This chain links TRBV29-1 with TRBJ2-3, with D maybe TRBD2 (7 bases). Germline CDR1 reads SQVTM; CDR2 reads ANQGSEA. This CDR3 spans 15 amino acids. The germline V and J ends were trimmed by 7 bases and 5 bases, with 22 bases remaining between them. As DNA, the CDR3 is TGCAGCGGGGGGGCCAGGAGCGGGAATATAGATACGCAGTATTTT. It specifies CSGGARSGNIDTQYF.

This clone has only a few counts. The chain combines TRBV9 with TRBJ2-3; D remains ambiguous. Germline values: CDR1 SGDLS, CDR2 YYNGEE. CDR3 length: 16 amino acids. Trimming removed 3 bases at V and 2 bases at J, with 16 bases between. CDR3 protein: CASSGDFSPHTDTQYF. DNA for the CDR3: TGTGCCAGCAGCGGAGACTTCAGTCCCCACACAGATACGCAGTATTTT.

J is TRBJ1-5 and V is TRBV28; D is possibly TRBD1 (6 bases). This CDR3 contains 18 residues. The V and J ends lost 1 base and 5 bases respectively, with 21 bases between them. In germline, CDR1 is MDHEN, CDR2 SYDVKM. The CDR3 coding sequence is TGTGCCAGCAGTTTATCGGGGGGGCTGGGAAGCTTGGATCAGCCCCAGCATTTT. Amino acids: CASSLSGGLGSLDQPQHF.

The rearrangement joins TRBV4-2 to TRBJ2-1; 8 nucleotides agree with TRBD2. J was trimmed by 7 bases and V by 1 base; bases with no gene match: 9. The CDR3 totals 16 residues. Germline lookup yields CDR1 LGHNA and CDR2 YNFKEQ. The CDR3 protein is CASSQVSGTRSNEQFF. The CDR3 DNA reads TGTGCCAGCAGCCAAGTCTCCGGGACTAGGTCGAATGAGCAGTTCTTC.

In this sample, this clone turned up once. The chain is built from TRBV4-1 and TRBJ1-6, with unresolved D. The CDR3 is made up of 19 amino acids. The V and J ends lost 7 bases and 0 bases respectively, with 22 bases between them. Germline loops: CDR1 MGHRA, CDR2 YSYEKL. The CDR3 protein is CASTLLPADGSSYNSPLHF. In DNA form, the CDR3 reads TGCGCCAGCACCCTACTCCCGGCGGACGGGAGCTCCTATAATTCACCCCTCCACTTT.

The chain couples TRBV9 to TRBJ2-7, with 7 bases identical to TRBD1. The CDR3 runs to 14 residues. From germline, CDR1 is SGDLS and CDR2 YYNGEE. J gave up 2 bases and V 3 bases, and 5 bases lay outside the gene matches. CDR3 in amino acids: CASSADRDPYEQYF. The DNA of the CDR3 is TGTGCCAGCAGCGCTGACAGGGACCCCTACGAGCAGTACTTC.

This sequence joins TRBV5-1 and TRBJ1-2; D not resolved. The V end was cut by 0 bases, the J end by 7 bases, with 7 bases between. The CDR3 extends over 12 amino acids. Germline lookup yields CDR1 SGHRS and CDR2 YFSETQ. CDR3 DNA: TGCGCCAGCAGCTTGGCTCGGGGTGGCTACACCTTC. This codes for CASSLARGGYTF.

This clone showed up just a few times. The chain employs TRBV7-3 and TRBJ2-1; 8 bases agree with TRBD1. The trim removed 3 bases at V and 2 bases at J, leaving 3 bases unmatched. The CDR3 runs 15 residues. In germline, CDR1 is SGHTA, CDR2 FQGTGA. The CDR3 nucleotides are TGTGCCAGCAGCTTCGACAGGGGCCCCTACAATGAGCAGTTCTTC. Its protein is CASSFDRGPYNEQFF.

This clone has a single count. The chain joins TRBV2 to TRBJ1-5; possibly TRBD1 for D (5 bases). From germline, CDR1 is SNHLY and CDR2 FYNNEI. The CDR3 sequence is 13 residues long. The CDR3 loop is CARGGTDNQPQHF. The CDR3 nucleotides are TGTGCGAGGGGAGGGACGGACAATCAGCCCCAGCATTTT.

The V call is TRBV5-5, the J call TRBJ1-5, with 7 positions matching TRBD1. Trimming took 1 base from V and 5 from J; bases not matched to a gene: 9. CDR3 length equals 16 residues. Germline V gene data show CDR1 as SGHKS and CDR2 as YYEKEE (reference sequence). CDR3 DNA sequence: TGTGCCAGCAGCTTGACGACAGGGATGGTGCATCAGCCCCAGCATTTT. Residues: CASSLTTGMVHQPQHF.

This sequence joins TRBV14 and TRBJ1-1, with 9 bases lining up with TRBD1. V trimming: 4 bases; J trimming: 4 bases; junction bases outside the gene matches: 7. CDR1 is SGHDN and CDR2 is FVKESK in the germline V gene. This CDR3 contains 15 residues. The CDR3 here is CASSRGQGLSTEAFF. The CDR3, as DNA: TGTGCCAGCAGCCGTGGACAGGGGTTGAGCACTGAAGCTTTCTTT.

This clone was seen more than once but under ten times. This sequence joins TRBV4-3 and TRBJ2-1; 9 nucleotides line up with TRBD2. Germline loops: CDR1 LGHNA, CDR2 YSLEER. The CDR3 is 17 residues long. With 0 bases clipped from V and 8 bases from J, the junction kept 11 bases outside the gene matches. The CDR3 region is CASSQDSYAGGPYEQFF. The CDR3 DNA sequence: TGCGCCAGCAGCCAAGACTCGTACGCGGGAGGGCCGTATGAGCAGTTCTTC.

This chain links TRBV5-5 with TRBJ2-7, with 10 bases matching TRBD2. Germline CDR1 is SGHKS and CDR2 is YYEKEE (reference sequence). This CDR3 contains 12 residues. Here the CDR3 reads CASSHGLAVQSV. CDR3 nucleotide sequence: TGTGCCAGCAGCCACGGACTAGCGGTCCAATCCGTC.

V usage is TRBV5-6 and J usage is TRBJ2-5; D call uncertain. V lost 4 bases, J lost 5 bases, and 12 bases lay in between. The germline CDR1 and CDR2 sequences are SGHDT and YYEEEE. This CDR3 has 13 residues. In DNA, the CDR3 is TGTGCCAGCAGCCGCGGAAGAAGGGAGACCCAGTACTTC. Translation: CASSRGRRETQYF.

The chain combines TRBV4-1 with TRBJ1-5; 7 nucleotides align to TRBD1. Losses at the gene ends were 3 bases for V and 7 bases for J; bases not matched to a gene: 3. The CDR3 spans 13 residues. CDR1 and CDR2 from the germline V gene are MGHRA and YSYEKL. The CDR3 region is CASSQRGQQPQHF. DNA for the CDR3: TGCGCCAGCAGCCAGAGGGGGCAGCAGCCCCAGCATTTT.

This clone occurred once. The gene calls are TRBV30 and TRBJ1-5, with 10 bases that match TRBD1. The CDR3 totals 14 residues. CDR1 and CDR2 from the germline V gene are GTSNPN and SVGIG (reference sequence). J gave up 5 bases and V 0 bases, and 1 base lay outside the gene matches. CDR3 bases: TGTGCCTGGAGTGTAGGACAGGGGGATCAGCCCCAGCATTTT. Protein: CAWSVGQGDQPQHF.

The rearrangement joins TRBV7-9 to TRBJ2-7; D is unclear. The CDR3 totals 11 residues. The germline CDR1 and CDR2 sequences are SEHNR and FQNEAQ (reference sequence). V was trimmed by 3 bases and J by 7 bases, leaving 7 bases between them. CDR3 region: CASSFDIEQYF. The CDR3 DNA reads as TGTGCCAGCAGCTTCGACATAGAGCAGTACTTC.